Following are 27 T cell receptor beta chains from one sample sequenced in a study of Graves' ophthalmopathy and Graves' hyperthyroidism. The TCR beta CDR3 regions underwent amplification from RNA transcripts. HTBI primers were used in a first-round RT-PCR, which preceded a second-round multiplex PCR. In TCRdb, the multiplex PCR reads were re-called with MiXCR into one record per CDR3 protein. The table has 200,000 to 250,000 distinct CDR3 sequences, about 22% seen once. Input material: peripheral blood. These TCRs come from a woman between 45 and 60 years old with Graves' ophthalmopathy.

This clonotype was seen at least ten times. The chain couples TRBV27 to TRBJ1-5; D might be TRBD1 (6 bases). From germline, CDR1 is MNHEY and CDR2 SMNVEV (reference sequence). V shed 5 bases and J shed 4 bases, with 12 bases lying between them. CDR3 length: 14 residues. DNA for the CDR3: TGTGCCAGCAGTCTGACAGGACCGAATCAGCCCCAGCATTTT. Protein: CASSLTGPNQPQHF.

This clonotype showed up just a few times. This rearrangement joins TRBV3-1 to TRBJ2-2, with 10 nucleotides matching TRBD2. CDR1 and CDR2 (germline): LGHDT, YNNKEL (reference sequence). CDR3 length: 15 residues. The V and J ends lost 6 bases and 3 bases, in that order; junction bases with no gene match: 4. Here the CDR3 DNA reads TGTGCCAGCAGTCCACTAGCGGGACACACCGGGGAGCTGTTTTTT. Protein: CASSPLAGHTGELFF.

The genes are TRBV11-3 and TRBJ2-2; D might be TRBD2 (6 bases). Germline V lookup: CDR1 SGHNT, CDR2 YENEEA. Trimming shortened V by 5 bases and J by 4 bases, and 14 bases separated the two germline ends. The CDR3 has 15 amino acids. The CDR3 spells CASSQRLGGTGELFF. CDR3 DNA sequence: TGTGCCAGCAGCCAGCGACTAGGTGGCACCGGGGAGCTGTTTTTT.

The V and J genes are TRBV5-1 and TRBJ2-2, with 7 bases lining up with TRBD2. The CDR3 is 16 amino acids. CDR1 is SGHRS, CDR2 YFSETQ, per germline. The J segment lost 7 bases and the V segment lost 3 bases, leaving 12 bases of the junction unmatched. For the CDR3, the DNA is TGCGCCAGCAGCTCAAATCCGCAGGGAGGGGTCGGGGAGCTGTTTTTT. Amino acids: CASSSNPQGGVGELFF.

This clonotype was seen ten or more times. The gene calls are TRBV7-2 and TRBJ2-7; D gene uncertain. The CDR3 covers 13 residues. The germline gives CDR1 SGHTA, CDR2 FQGNSA. V was trimmed by 5 bases and J by 5 bases, leaving 13 bases between them. The CDR3 DNA reads as TGTGCCAGCAGCCCCCCGGCTAGGGACGAGCAGTACTTC. Translating gives CASSPPARDEQYF. Complete variable domain (other parts from reference TRBV7-2 and TRBJ2-7): GAGVSQSPSNKVTEKGKDVELRCDPISGHTALYWYRQSLGQGLEFLIYFQGNSAPDKSGLPSDRFSAERTGGSVSTLTIQRTQQEDSAVYLCASSPPARDEQYFGPGTRLTVT.

This clonotype was found a few times. The V gene is TRBV12-3 or TRBV12-4, the J gene TRBJ1-1; 10 bases match TRBD1. The length of the CDR3 is 15 residues. The J segment lost 6 bases and the V segment lost 6 bases, leaving 10 bases of the junction unmatched. CDR3 DNA sequence: TGTGCCAGCAGCGCCGCCGGGACAGGGGTGTCTGAAGCTTTCTTT. This encodes CASSAAGTGVSEAFF.

This clonotype was found many times. J is TRBJ1-2 and V is TRBV20-1; D ambiguous. The V gene's germline CDR1 is DFQATT and CDR2 SNEGSKA (reference sequence). V gave up 6 bases and J gave up 4 bases, with 15 bases separating them. This CDR3 is 13 amino acids long. The CDR3 nucleotides read TGCAGTGCCACCGAGCGAGGGAGCTATGGCTACACCTTC. This codes for CSATERGSYGYTF.

Ten or more counts support this clonotype. J is TRBJ2-7 and V is TRBV2, with TRBD2 identical over 11 bases. CDR1 and CDR2 (germline): SNHLY, FYNNEI. The CDR3 is 18 amino acids. V shed 6 bases and J 0 bases; nucleotides not matched to a gene: 13. CDR3 nucleotides: TGTGCCAGCAGAGTCGGACTGGGACTAGCGGAAAGCTCCTACGAGCAGTACTTC. Its translation: CASRVGLGLAESSYEQYF.

This chain links TRBV27 with TRBJ2-7, with 9 bases fitting TRBD1. The CDR3 contains 14 residues. Germline V gives CDR1 MNHEY, CDR2 SMNVEV (reference sequence). V gave up 8 bases and J gave up 2 bases; unmatched junction bases: 7. The CDR3 region is CASADGTGPYEQYF. The DNA for the CDR3 is TGTGCCAGCGCCGACGGGACAGGGCCCTACGAGCAGTACTTC.

Of note for this clonotype: With a much larger clone just one base away, this may be a read error. CDR3 bases: TGTGCCAGCAGCCTGGGACAGGGTGGCAATCGGTCCCAGCATTTT. It is translated as CASSLGQGGNRSQHF. J is TRBJ1-5 and V is TRBV12-3 or TRBV12-4; 9 bases align to TRBD1. V was clipped by 6 bases and J by 11 bases; unmatched bases: 14. The CDR3 is made up of 15 amino acids.

The chain is built from TRBV18 and TRBJ1-2; D remains unclear. Germline lookup yields CDR1 KGHSH and CDR2 LQKENI. Trimming pared 3 bases from V and 2 bases from J, leaving 13 bases between. The CDR3 spans 15 residues. CDR3 sequence reads: CASSPLADSNYGYTF. The DNA for the CDR3 is TGTGCCAGCTCACCCTTGGCAGATTCCAACTATGGCTACACCTTC.

In the case of this clonotype: A much larger clone differs by one base, so this may be a read error. This chain joins TRBV19 and TRBJ2-5; D is undetermined. This CDR3 spans 14 amino acids. Germline values: CDR1 LNHDA, CDR2 SQIVND (reference sequence). The CDR3 coding sequence is TGTGCCAGTAGTATACGGCACCACCAAGAGACCCTGTACTTC. Translated, it gives CASSIRHHQETLYF.

At least ten counts were recorded for this clonotype. The CDR3 DNA is TGTGCCAGCAGTTTCAGGACAGGGGCCAGGAGCTCCTACGAGCAGTACTTC. It codes for CASSFRTGARSSYEQYF. The V gene is TRBV28, the J gene TRBJ2-7; 9 nucleotides agree with TRBD1. This CDR3 has 17 amino acids. The germline V gene has CDR1 MDHEN and CDR2 SYDVKM. With 3 bases clipped from V and 0 bases from J, the junction kept 9 bases outside the gene matches.

This chain joins TRBV11-2 and TRBJ2-7, with a tentative D call TRBD1 (6 bases). The CDR3 contains 15 residues. CDR1 and CDR2 (germline): SGHAT, FQNNGV. V gave up 4 bases and J gave up 2 bases, with 15 bases separating them. CDR3 residues: CASSYHNRAPYEQYF. The CDR3 nucleotides read TGTGCCAGCAGCTACCACAACAGGGCGCCCTACGAGCAGTACTTC.

This clonotype was observed at least ten times. The rearrangement links TRBV2 to TRBJ2-5; perhaps TRBD2 as D (6 bases). Deletions cut 3 bases from V and 4 bases from J, with 15 bases between. Germline lookup yields CDR1 SNHLY and CDR2 FYNNEI. The CDR3 has 15 residues. CDR3 coding DNA: TGTGCCAGCAGTGAGGGGGACTTCGCTCGAGAGACCCAGTACTTC. Amino acid sequence: CASSEGDFARETQYF.

Many counts were recorded for this clonotype. The V and J genes are TRBV11-2 and TRBJ2-7; tentatively, D is TRBD1 (5 bases). The ends were cut back, 1 base at V and 0 bases at J, with 7 bases in the middle. This CDR3 contains 14 residues. The V gene's germline CDR1 is SGHAT and CDR2 FQNNGV. The CDR3 DNA reads as TGTGCCAGCAGCTTAGGTGGGGCCTCCTACGAGCAGTACTTC. Translation gives CASSLGGASYEQYF. The full variable domain, in which reference TRBV11-2 and TRBJ2-7 provide the parts outside the CDR3, is EAGVAQSPRYKIIEKRQSVAFWCNPISGHATLYWYQQILGQGPKLLIQFQNNGVVDDSQLPKDRFSAERLKGVDSTLKIQPAKLEDSAVYLCASSLGGASYEQYFGPGTRLTVT.

In its sample, this clonotype was seen many times. The chain recombines TRBV30 with TRBJ2-5; D is unresolved. The CDR3 covers 14 residues. Germline assignment: CDR1 GTSNPN and CDR2 SVGIG (reference sequence). V lost 3 bases and J lost 5, with 16 bases in between. The CDR3 loop reads CAWSPSWLLETQYF. As DNA, the CDR3 is TGTGCCTGGAGCCCCAGCTGGCTCCTCGAGACCCAGTACTTC.

In this sample, this clonotype turned up many times. CDR3 residues: CSAASELQETQYF. CDR3 DNA sequence: TGCAGTGCTGCGTCGGAGCTCCAAGAGACCCAGTACTTC. The chain couples TRBV20-1 to TRBJ2-5; D unresolved. Germline lookup yields CDR1 DFQATT and CDR2 SNEGSKA (reference sequence). The CDR3 runs 13 residues. The germline V and J ends were trimmed by 5 bases and 1 base, with 11 bases remaining between them.

There are many counts of this clonotype. This chain links TRBV2 with TRBJ2-6, with D tentatively TRBD2 (5 bases). V was clipped by 3 bases and J by 4 bases, with 10 bases between them. Germline loops: CDR1 SNHLY, CDR2 FYNNEI. The CDR3 covers 15 residues. CDR3 loop: CASSDRGTGANVLTF. The CDR3 DNA follows: TGTGCCAGCAGTGATCGGGGAACCGGGGCCAACGTCCTGACTTTC.

This clonotype appeared many times. The V call is TRBV6-2 or TRBV6-3, the J call TRBJ2-7; D gene unclear. This CDR3 is 13 amino acids long. Looked up from germline, CDR1 is MNHEY and CDR2 is SVGEGT. Trimming shortened V by 2 bases and J by 0 bases, and 5 bases separated the two germline ends. The CDR3 coding sequence is TGTGCCAGCAGTTACAGCGTCTCCTACGAGCAGTACTTC. As protein: CASSYSVSYEQYF.

This clonotype showed up just a few times. The rearrangement joins TRBV12-3 or TRBV12-4 to TRBJ1-2; weak D call: TRBD1 (5 bases). V was clipped by 3 bases and J by 1 base, with 9 bases between them. The CDR3 is 14 amino acids. CDR3 bases: TGTGCCAGCAGTTTTCTGAGGGGTAACTATGGCTACACCTTC. Translated, it gives CASSFLRGNYGYTF.

The chain links TRBV7-2 to TRBJ2-2; the D is unclear. This CDR3 has 12 amino acids. V shed 3 bases and J shed 7 bases, with 6 bases lying between them. Germline values: CDR1 SGHTA, CDR2 FQGNSA. In DNA form, the CDR3 reads TGTGCCAGCAGCTTCCCTCGCGGGGAGCTGTTTTTT. Translating it yields CASSFPRGELFF.

Many counts were recorded for this clonotype. CDR3 DNA: TGTGCCAGCAGCGTCTATAGCGGGAGTAGCGAGCAGTACTTC. This translates into CASSVYSGSSEQYF. This rearrangement joins TRBV9 to TRBJ2-7, with TRBD2 matching 9 bases. Trimming removed 2 bases from V and 6 bases from J; junction bases left unmatched: 6. Germline V gives CDR1 SGDLS, CDR2 YYNGEE. This CDR3 is 14 amino acids long.

This clonotype was seen ten or more times. V usage is TRBV10-3 and J usage is TRBJ2-7, with D perhaps being TRBD1 or TRBD2 (6 bases each). The CDR3 is made up of 14 amino acids. The germline V gene encodes CDR1 ENHRY and CDR2 SYGVKD. Trimming took off 7 bases at V and 7 bases at J, with 20 bases between the two ends. CDR3 loop: CAITEGRGSEEQYF. The CDR3 DNA reads as TGTGCCATCACGGAGGGCAGGGGTAGTGAAGAGCAGTACTTC.

The table lists this clonotype with many counts. The V and J genes are TRBV28 and TRBJ2-5, with 8 bases fitting TRBD1. Germline V lookup: CDR1 MDHEN, CDR2 SYDVKM. V lost 6 bases and J lost 0; bases outside the gene matches: 9. The CDR3 has 16 amino acids. The CDR3 loop is CASSPVNRGYQETQYF. Written as DNA, the CDR3 is TGTGCCAGCAGCCCTGTGAACAGGGGGTACCAAGAGACCCAGTACTTC.

The table lists this clonotype with many counts. This chain connects TRBV25-1 to TRBJ1-1; D unclear. The length of the CDR3 is 13 residues. Per germline, CDR1 MGHDK and CDR2 SYGVNS. V lost 1 base, J lost 1 base, and 4 bases lay in between. CDR3 bases: TGTGCCAGCAGTGAATTGTCGAACACTGAAGCTTTCTTT. Amino acid sequence: CASSELSNTEAFF. The entire variable domain, with the rest obtained from reference TRBV25-1 and TRBJ1-1, is as follows: EADIYQTPRYLVIGTGKKITLECSQTMGHDKMYWYQQDPGMELHLIHYSYGVNSTEKGDLSSESTVSRIRTEHFPLTLESARPSHTSQYLCASSELSNTEAFFGQGTRLTVV.

This clonotype showed up many times. The chain joins TRBV20-1 to TRBJ1-6, with 9 bases that match TRBD1. In germline, CDR1 is DFQATT, CDR2 SNEGSKA (reference sequence). J was trimmed by 11 bases and V by 5 bases; bases with no gene match: 7. The CDR3 loop spans 13 amino acids. CDR3 in amino acids: CSAGDRADPPLHF. The DNA of the CDR3 is TGCAGTGCTGGGGACAGGGCAGATCCACCCCTCCACTTT.